A single sample gave rise to the 13 T cell receptor beta chains below, sequenced in a study of STAT5B mutations in CD4+ large granular lymphocyte leukemia. Clones were sequenced by immunoSEQ multiplex PCR, and TCRdb holds only the in-frame ones, with some missing. The sample has about 34,000 clones, 76% seen once; the top ten hold less than 9%. Sequenced input: CD4+ T cells from blood buffy coats. Every receptor here comes from a human donor in good health.

The rearrangement links TRBV19 to TRBJ1-5, with 8 positions matching TRBD1. Germline CDR1 is LNHDA and CDR2 is SQIVND (reference sequence). Trimming took 3 bases from V and 5 from J; bases not matched to a gene: 6. The CDR3 is 15 amino acids. The CDR3 sequence: CASSMDRERHQPQHF. In DNA, the CDR3 is TGTGCCAGTAGTATGGACAGGGAGAGGCATCAGCCCCAGCATTTT.

The chain joins TRBV12-5 to TRBJ1-3; no firm D call. The germline V and J ends were trimmed by 4 bases and 1 base, with 8 bases remaining between them. This CDR3 has 14 residues. The germline CDR1 and CDR2 sequences are LGHNT and FRNRAP. The CDR3 loop is CASGSSGSGNTIYF. The DNA of the CDR3 is TGTGCTAGTGGTTCTTCAGGATCTGGAAACACCATATATTTT. Using reference TRBV12-5 and TRBJ1-3 for the parts outside the CDR3, the full variable domain is DARVTQTPRHKVTEMGQEVTMRCQPILGHNTVFWYRQTMMQGLELLAYFRNRAPLDDSGMPKDRFSAEMPDATLATLKIQPSEPRDSAVYFCASGSSGSGNTIYFGEGSWLTVV.

The gene calls are TRBV2 and TRBJ2-5; D is ambiguous. The V gene's germline CDR1 is SNHLY and CDR2 FYNNEI. Trimming shortened V by 8 bases and J by 3 bases, and 16 bases separated the two germline ends. This CDR3 is 14 amino acids long. For the CDR3, the DNA is TGTGCCAGCGGAAACGACGTTACCAAAGAGACCCAGTACTTC. It specifies CASGNDVTKETQYF.

The chain uses TRBV2 and TRBJ1-3, with 7 bases fitting TRBD1. This CDR3 has 15 amino acids. Germline V gene sequence: CDR1 SNHLY, CDR2 FYNNEI. Trimming cost V 7 bases and J 3 bases; bases outside gene matches: 9. As DNA, the CDR3 is TGTGCCAGCAAATATGAGACAGGGTATGGAAACACCATATATTTT. Residues: CASKYETGYGNTIYF.

This clone was counted between two and nine times. J is TRBJ2-1 and V is TRBV14; 7 nucleotides align to TRBD2. CDR1 SGHDN and CDR2 FVKESK come from the germline V gene. J lost 8 bases, V lost 4 bases, and 11 bases had no gene match. This CDR3 contains 15 residues. Here the CDR3 reads CASSRIGGGVDEQFF. The CDR3 coding sequence is TGTGCCAGCAGCCGGATAGGTGGGGGGGTAGATGAGCAGTTCTTC.

The CDR3 region has the DNA TGTGCCAGCAGCCCCCTCTATCGCTCCTACAATGAGCAGTTCTTC. Its translation: CASSPLYRSYNEQFF. V is TRBV9 and J is TRBJ2-1; D is unresolved. Trimming pared 4 bases from V and 0 bases from J, leaving 11 bases between. Germline CDR1 reads SGDLS; CDR2 reads YYNGEE. The CDR3 contains 15 residues.

The chain recombines TRBV7-2 with TRBJ1-1; tentatively, D is TRBD1 (6 bases). CDR1 and CDR2 (germline): SGHTA, FQGNSA. V dropped 2 bases and J dropped 0 bases, with 22 bases sitting between them. The CDR3 covers 19 residues. The CDR3 nucleotides read TGTGCCAGCAGCTTACGGGGTCCGGGGGGCCACACTTTGAACACTGAAGCTTTCTTT. It encodes CASSLRGPGGHTLNTEAFF. Filled out from reference TRBV7-2 and TRBJ1-1, the complete variable domain reads GAGVSQSPSNKVTEKGKDVELRCDPISGHTALYWYRQSLGQGLEFLIYFQGNSAPDKSGLPSDRFSAERTGGSVSTLTIQRTQQEDSAVYLCASSLRGPGGHTLNTEAFFGQGTRLTVV.

This rearrangement joins TRBV11-1 to TRBJ2-7; 9 nucleotides match TRBD2. CDR3 length: 15 residues. Trimming at V came to 0 bases and at J to 3 bases, leaving 3 bases not matched to a gene. Germline V CDR1 and CDR2: SGHAT, FQDESV (reference sequence). CDR3 DNA sequence: TGTGCCAGCAGCTTAGCAGCAGCGGGGGGCTACGAGCAGTACTTC. It encodes CASSLAAAGGYEQYF.

This clone occurred a few times. Additional DNA sequences in this sample encode the identical CDR3. V gene TRBV15 combines with J gene TRBJ1-5; D possibly corresponds to TRBD1 (5 bases). V was cut by 0 bases and J by 3 bases, with 6 bases left in between. Per the germline V gene, CDR1 is LNHNV and CDR2 is YYDKDF (reference sequence). The CDR3 is 14 residues long. CDR3 protein: CATSRDRANQPQHF. The DNA of the CDR3 is TGTGCCACCAGCAGAGACAGGGCCAATCAGCCCCAGCATTTT. The full variable domain, its missing parts supplied by reference TRBV15 and TRBJ1-5, is DAMVIQNPRYQVTQFGKPVTLSCSQTLNHNVMYWYQQKSSQAPKLLFHYYDKDFNNEADTPDNFQSRRPNTSFCFLDIRSPGLGDTAMYLCATSRDRANQPQHFGDGTRLSIL.

This clone was counted once. V usage is TRBV25-1 and J usage is TRBJ1-4; D possibly corresponds to TRBD1 (5 bases). V was trimmed by 6 bases and J by 5 bases, leaving 13 bases between them. CDR1 and CDR2 (germline): MGHDK, SYGVNS. The CDR3 totals 14 residues. CDR3 protein: CASSSAGQNEKLFF. Here the CDR3 DNA reads TGTGCCAGCAGCTCGGCAGGGCAAAATGAAAAACTGTTTTTT.

This CDR3 is CASSPPQFRGLGFF. CDR3 nucleotides: TGTGCCAGCAGCCCCCCCCAATTCAGGGGGTTAGGGTTCTTC. This chain joins TRBV7-2 and TRBJ2-1; TRBD1 matches 7 bases. CDR3 length: 14 residues. V shed 5 bases, J shed 15 bases, and the junction held 16 bases outside the gene matches. The germline CDR1 and CDR2 sequences are SGHTA and FQGNSA. The full variable domain, completed using reference TRBV7-2 and TRBJ2-1, is GAGVSQSPSNKVTEKGKDVELRCDPISGHTALYWYRQSLGQGLEFLIYFQGNSAPDKSGLPSDRFSAERTGGSVSTLTIQRTQQEDSAVYLCASSPPQFRGLGFFGPGTRLTVL.

The chain carries TRBV9 and TRBJ1-2; the D is unclear. The V gene's germline CDR1 is SGDLS and CDR2 YYNGEE. The ends were cut back, 2 bases at V and 2 bases at J, with 1 base in the middle. The CDR3 is 11 amino acids. DNA of the CDR3: TGTGCCAGCAGCGTGAACTATGGCTACACCTTC. This gives the protein CASSVNYGYTF.

The CDR3, as DNA: TGTGCCAGCAGCTTAACGGCGGCTGACGGCTACACCTTC. Amino acids: CASSLTAADGYTF. The chain couples TRBV7-6 to TRBJ1-2; D is uncertain. Germline-derived CDR1 and CDR2 are SGHVS and FNYEAQ. The CDR3 has 13 residues. Trimming took 2 bases from V and 8 from J, leaving 12 bases between them.